This TCR beta chain is drawn from a study of T cells in Graves' hyperthyroidism and ophthalmopathy. The CDR3 has 15 amino acids. J lost 2 bases, V lost 4 bases, and 7 bases had no gene match. Germline CDR1 reads SGDLS; CDR2 reads YYNGEE. Researchers amplified the TCR beta CDR3 regions from RNA transcripts. HTBI primers were employed in a first-round RT-PCR of the TCR CDR3. TCRdb re-called the multiplex PCR reads with MiXCR, one entry per CDR3 protein. The sample lists some 500,000 distinct CDR3 sequences, roughly 16% occurring once. This TCR came from a woman younger than 45 with Graves' ophthalmopathy. Material: blood. The chain is built from TRBV9 and TRBJ2-3; 7 nucleotides align to TRBD1. In DNA, the CDR3 is TGTGCCAGCAGCAAAACAGGGGCCGACACAGATACGCAGTATTTT. Protein sequence: CASSKTGADTDTQYF.